This entry is about one T cell receptor (beta chain). Its antigen is currently unknown. This may stem from a read error, because a much larger clone lies one nucleotide away. The data are from a study of metastatic and nonmetastatic thyroid tumors. Across the study: It was across blood and tumor or nodule tissue from malignant and benign thyroid patients that repertoires were compared. General observations from the study: Significantly higher TCR beta diversity was reportedly seen in malignant thyroid tumors than benign nodules, in blood and tumor.

No patient received treatment before thyroid surgery. The CDR3 is 10 amino acids. Per the germline V gene, CDR1 is SNHLY and CDR2 is FYNNEI. Trimming pared 8 bases from V and 7 bases from J, leaving 9 bases between. TCRdb reanalyzed the PCR reads via MiXCR. The sample contains 50,000 or so clones, over 20% of which appear only once. The chain uses TRBV2 and TRBJ2-7, with a weak D call TRBD1 (6 bases). Sequenced sample: blood. This sequence was found in a male donor with papillary thyroid cancer or a benign thyroid nodule (not recorded which). Some clones in this sample may be carry-over from other donors' samples. CDR3 DNA sequence: TGTGCCAGCGAAGGGGGTGAGCAGTACTTC. This translates into CASEGGEQYF.